The clone carrying this T cell receptor (beta chain) came up many times. The antigen is not known. The sample belongs to a study of T cell repertoires in cytomegalovirus infection. J lost 1 base, V lost 1 base, and 10 bases had no gene match. The CDR3 runs 18 residues. Germline V gene data show CDR1 as SGHTA and CDR2 as FQGNSA. TCRdb re-called the reads through MiXCR, storing one row per CDR3 protein. The data contain around 570,000 distinct CDR3 sequences, about 40% of them singletons. The sequenced sample was cultured PBMCs, obtained from culture after CMV antigen stimulation. This receptor was obtained from a human donor in good health (CMV status not recorded). Some clones in this sample may be carry-over from other donors' samples. V gene TRBV7-2 combines with J gene TRBJ2-1; 7 bases match TRBD2. CDR3 nucleotides: TGTGCCAGCAGCTTAGTTTCAGCGGGATTCGGGTCCTACAATGAGCAGTTCTTC. Translation gives CASSLVSAGFGSYNEQFF.